This T cell receptor beta chain stems from a study of T cells in localized non-small cell lung cancer. Study-wide results and limits: Out of the top 100 tumor clones, a median around 56 were seen in adjacent lung. Tumor trailed uninvolved adjacent lung in T cell clonality, which peaked there. Those with higher blood T cell density had longer overall survival. A single tumor region was sequenced, leaving heterogeneity possible.

The CDR3 is 15 residues long. Trimming took off 0 bases at V and 4 bases at J, with 14 bases between the two ends. Germline V gene sequence: CDR1 SGHKS, CDR2 YYEKEE (reference sequence). The table lists this clone with a count of one. Antigen: not known. Profiled with immunoSEQ multiplex PCR; TCRdb holds only in-frame clones, not every one. The repertoire holds under 150,000 clones, with around 92% as singletons. Here the sequenced sample was peripheral blood, taken before any cancer treatment. The V and J genes are TRBV5-5 and TRBJ2-7; the D is unclear. This TCR came from a female donor over 55 with stage I lung adenocarcinoma. The CDR3 loop reads CASSLASPIGYEQYF. The CDR3 DNA sequence: TGTGCCAGCAGCTTGGCATCACCGATCGGGTACGAGCAGTACTTC.